What follows describes a single T cell receptor (beta chain). Trimming cost V 1 base and J 7 bases; bases outside gene matches: 5. The CDR3 extends over 14 amino acids. Germline loops: CDR1 LGHDT, CDR2 YNNKEL (reference sequence). These data come from a study of blood T cell repertoires in COVID-19. Study at large: COVID-19 samples, acute and convalescent, were from the United States, Italy and Spain.

Participants came from some 26 US areas, aged roughly 18 to 95 years. Per the original data handling: It was from reference gene primer amplification that nucleated cell counts were estimated. Produced via immunoSEQ multiplex PCR; TCRdb's table is partial and in-frame only. That table is the source of V, J and clone size, and D and trimming were worked out from the DNA. Of about 210,000 clones in the sample, about 91% were seen once. The sequenced sample consisted of PBMCs or T cells enriched from blood (not recorded which). The chain has TRBV3-1 (or the pseudogene TRBV3-2) and TRBJ1-1, with 8 bases aligning to TRBD1. The receptor's source is a woman aged 35 to 49 with acute COVID-19. The CDR3 nucleotides are TGTGCCAGCAGCCAAGGGACAGGGAAGGGTGAAGCTTTCTTT. Its translation is CASSQGTGKGEAFF.